The clone carrying this TCR beta chain was counted once. This CDR3 contains 19 residues. V was clipped by 3 bases and J by 4 bases, with 26 bases between them. Germline V gene data show CDR1 as KGHSH and CDR2 as LQKENI. The source of the sample is a study of blood T cells in healthy people across ages. PCR was performed a second time for about 6 to 11 cycles using a sample-barcoded 5' primer and a J-beta primer mix. In TCRdb, the 5' RACE reads were re-called with MiXCR into one record per CDR3 protein. In the table there are approximately 770,000 distinct CDR3 sequences, 58% of which are singletons. The chain combines TRBV18 with TRBJ2-3, with D uncertain. The sample taken for sequencing was blood. This TCR was recovered from a man aged 25-40 years in good health. CDR3 sequence: CASSPTFYSASDKADTQYF. CDR3 in DNA: TGTGCCAGCTCACCGACGTTTTACTCGGCCTCAGATAAGGCAGATACGCAGTATTTT.